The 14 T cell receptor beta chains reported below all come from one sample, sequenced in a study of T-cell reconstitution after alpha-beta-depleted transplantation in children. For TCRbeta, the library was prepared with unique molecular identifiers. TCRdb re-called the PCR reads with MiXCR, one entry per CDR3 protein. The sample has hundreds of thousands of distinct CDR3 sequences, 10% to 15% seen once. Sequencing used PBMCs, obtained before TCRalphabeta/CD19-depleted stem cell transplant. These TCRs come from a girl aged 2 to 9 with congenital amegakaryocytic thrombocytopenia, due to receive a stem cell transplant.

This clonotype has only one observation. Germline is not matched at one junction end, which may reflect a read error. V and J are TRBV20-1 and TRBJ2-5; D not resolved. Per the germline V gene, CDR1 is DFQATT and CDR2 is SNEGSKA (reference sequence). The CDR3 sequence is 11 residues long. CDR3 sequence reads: CSATSTETQSF. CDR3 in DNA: TGCAGTGCTACTAGTACGGAGACCCAGTCCTTC.

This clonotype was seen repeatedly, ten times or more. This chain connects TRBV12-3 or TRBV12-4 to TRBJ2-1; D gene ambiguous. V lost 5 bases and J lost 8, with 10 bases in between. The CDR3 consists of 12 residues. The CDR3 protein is CASSLIVYEQFF. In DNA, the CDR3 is TGTGCCAGCAGTCTCATCGTCTATGAGCAGTTCTTC.

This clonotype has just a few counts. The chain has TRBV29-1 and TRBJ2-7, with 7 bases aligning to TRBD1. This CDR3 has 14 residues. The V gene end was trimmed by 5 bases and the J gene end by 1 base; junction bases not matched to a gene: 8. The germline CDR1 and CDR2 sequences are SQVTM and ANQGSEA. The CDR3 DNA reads TGCAGCGTTCGCCGGGACAGCTTTTCCTACGAGCAGTACTTC. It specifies CSVRRDSFSYEQYF.

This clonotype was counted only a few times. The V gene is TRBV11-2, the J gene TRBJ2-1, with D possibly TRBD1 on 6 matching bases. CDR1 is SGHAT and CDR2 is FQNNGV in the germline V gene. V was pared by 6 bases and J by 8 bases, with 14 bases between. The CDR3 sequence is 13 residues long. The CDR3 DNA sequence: TGTGCCAGCAGTTATGACAGGCTCCATGAGCAGTTCTTC. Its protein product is CASSYDRLHEQFF.

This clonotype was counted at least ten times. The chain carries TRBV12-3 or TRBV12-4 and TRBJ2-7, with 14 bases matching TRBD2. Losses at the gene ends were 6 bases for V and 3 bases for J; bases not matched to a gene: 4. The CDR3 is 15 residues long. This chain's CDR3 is CASRETSGRDYEQYF. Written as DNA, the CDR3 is TGTGCCAGCAGGGAGACTAGCGGGAGGGACTACGAGCAGTACTTC.

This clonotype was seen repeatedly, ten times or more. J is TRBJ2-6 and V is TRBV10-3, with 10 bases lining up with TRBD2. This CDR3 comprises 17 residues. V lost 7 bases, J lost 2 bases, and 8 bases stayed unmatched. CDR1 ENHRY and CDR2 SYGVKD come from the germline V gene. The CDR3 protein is CAINIGTSGTGANVLTF. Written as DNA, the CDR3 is TGTGCCATCAATATCGGTACTAGCGGGACTGGGGCCAACGTCCTGACTTTC.

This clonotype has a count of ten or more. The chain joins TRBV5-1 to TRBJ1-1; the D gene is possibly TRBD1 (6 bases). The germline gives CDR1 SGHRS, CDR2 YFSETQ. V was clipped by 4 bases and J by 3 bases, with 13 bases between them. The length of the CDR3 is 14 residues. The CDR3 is CASSIQGLDTEAFF. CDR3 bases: TGCGCCAGCAGCATCCAGGGGTTGGACACTGAAGCTTTCTTT. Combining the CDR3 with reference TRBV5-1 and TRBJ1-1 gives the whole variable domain KAGVTQTPRYLIKTRGQQVTLSCSPISGHRSVSWYQQTPGQGLQFLFEYFSETQRNKGNFPGRFSGRQFSNSRSEMNVSTLELGDSALYLCASSIQGLDTEAFFGQGTRLTVV.

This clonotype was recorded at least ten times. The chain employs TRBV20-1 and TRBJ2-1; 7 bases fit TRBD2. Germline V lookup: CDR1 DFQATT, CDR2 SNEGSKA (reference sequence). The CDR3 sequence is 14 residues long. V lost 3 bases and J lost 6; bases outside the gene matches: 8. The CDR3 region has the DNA TGCAGTGCTAGGGTTAGGGCGGGAGTCAATGAGCAGTTCTTC. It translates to CSARVRAGVNEQFF.

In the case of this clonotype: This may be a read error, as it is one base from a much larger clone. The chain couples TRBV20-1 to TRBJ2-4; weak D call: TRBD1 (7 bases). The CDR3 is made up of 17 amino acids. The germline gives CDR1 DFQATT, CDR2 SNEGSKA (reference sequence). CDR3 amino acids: CCARDLYAGQAKNIQYF. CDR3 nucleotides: TGCTGTGCTAGAGATCTCTACGCGGGACAGGCCAAAAACATTCAGTACTTC.

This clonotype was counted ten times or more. CDR3 sequence (DNA): TGTGCCACCCGACTAGCGGGAGGCCACGAGCAGTACTTC. This translates into CATRLAGGHEQYF. The V gene is TRBV10-3, the J gene TRBJ2-7, with 13 bases identical to TRBD2. The CDR3 sequence is 13 residues long. Looked up from germline, CDR1 is ENHRY and CDR2 is SYGVKD. V was pared by 10 bases and J by 5 bases, with 5 bases of the junction left unmatched.

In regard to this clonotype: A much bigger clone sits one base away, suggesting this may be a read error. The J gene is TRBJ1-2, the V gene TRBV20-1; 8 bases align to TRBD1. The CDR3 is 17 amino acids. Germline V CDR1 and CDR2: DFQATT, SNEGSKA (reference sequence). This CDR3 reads CSARDPKVGDRNYGYAF. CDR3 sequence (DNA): TGCAGTGCTAGAGATCCAAAAGTAGGGGACAGGAACTATGGCTACGCCTTC.

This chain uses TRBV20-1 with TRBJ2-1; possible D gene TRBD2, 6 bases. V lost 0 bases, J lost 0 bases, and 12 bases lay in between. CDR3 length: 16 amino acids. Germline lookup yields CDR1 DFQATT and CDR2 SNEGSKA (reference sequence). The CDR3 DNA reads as TGCAGTGCTAGAGATTCCCGGGGGAACTCCTACAATGAGCAGTTCTTC. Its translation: CSARDSRGNSYNEQFF.

The CDR3 here is CASSQASGTGELFF. The CDR3 DNA follows: TGTGCCAGCAGCCAAGCGTCGGGCACCGGGGAGCTGTTTTTT. The V call is TRBV14, the J call TRBJ2-2; D uncertain. The CDR3 totals 14 residues. V lost 1 base and J lost 4, with 7 bases in between. Germline CDR1 reads SGHDN; CDR2 reads FVKESK.

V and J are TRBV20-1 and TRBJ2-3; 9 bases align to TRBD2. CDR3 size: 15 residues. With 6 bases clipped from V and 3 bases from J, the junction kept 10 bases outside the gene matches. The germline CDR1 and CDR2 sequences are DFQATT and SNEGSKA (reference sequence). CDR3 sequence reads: CSAPEASGETDTQYF. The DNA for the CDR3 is TGCAGTGCCCCCGAGGCTAGCGGGGAAACAGATACGCAGTATTTT.